The 24 T cell receptor beta chains given below trace back to one sample, sequenced in a study of OX40 agonist ivuxolimab in advanced cancers. Clones were sequenced by immunoSEQ multiplex PCR, and TCRdb holds only the in-frame ones, with some missing. The table includes tens of thousands of clones, about 93% detected once. The sequencing used CD4+ or CD8+ T cells sorted from blood, collected in a trial of the OX40 agonist ivuxolimab. The origin of the receptors is an adult with an advanced solid tumor such as melanoma, head and neck, liver or kidney cancer.

V is TRBV2 and J is TRBJ2-7; D might be TRBD2 (6 bases). The CDR3 is 15 residues long. The germline CDR1 and CDR2 sequences are SNHLY and FYNNEI. V lost 3 bases, J lost 0 bases, and 12 bases lay in between. The CDR3 DNA reads as TGTGCCAGCAGTGACGCGGGGCAGAGCTCCTACGAGCAGTACTTC. This codes for CASSDAGQSSYEQYF.

In its sample, this clone was seen a few times. The V gene is TRBV4-1, the J gene TRBJ2-7; a weak D match, TRBD1 (6 bases). Germline lookup yields CDR1 MGHRA and CDR2 YSYEKL. CDR3 length: 15 residues. V lost 1 base, J lost 1 base, and 11 bases lay in between. CDR3 nucleotides: TGCGCCAGCAGCCAAGGGGTGGGACAATCCTACGAGCAGTACTTC. Its protein is CASSQGVGQSYEQYF.

The rearrangement uses TRBV11-2 and TRBJ2-7, with D possibly matching TRBD2 (5 bases). CDR1 is SGHAT and CDR2 is FQNNGV in the germline V gene. The V gene lost 1 base and the J gene lost 4 bases, with 8 bases spanning the gap. CDR3 length: 13 residues. The CDR3 spells CASSLAGDYEQYF. The CDR3 DNA follows: TGTGCCAGCAGCTTAGCCGGGGATTACGAGCAGTACTTC.

The chain combines TRBV25-1 with TRBJ1-2; 9 bases line up with TRBD1. Germline CDR1 reads MGHDK; CDR2 reads SYGVNS. V lost 2 bases and J lost 1; bases outside the gene matches: 5. The CDR3 extends over 16 amino acids. The CDR3 nucleotides read TGTGCCAGCAGTGAAACAGGGACAGGGTTTAACTATGGCTACACCTTC. Amino acid sequence: CASSETGTGFNYGYTF.

The V gene is TRBV7-2, the J gene TRBJ2-5; 7 bases line up with TRBD1. V dropped 0 bases and J dropped 7; count of bases not matched to a gene: 11. CDR3 length: 16 residues. Per germline, CDR1 SGHTA and CDR2 FQGNSA. CDR3 amino acids: CASSLADRSREGTQYF. In DNA form, the CDR3 reads TGTGCCAGCAGCTTAGCGGACAGGAGCAGGGAAGGGACCCAGTACTTC.

V and J are TRBV9 and TRBJ2-7; 9 nucleotides line up with TRBD1. The CDR3 is 15 amino acids. The germline V gene has CDR1 SGDLS and CDR2 YYNGEE. V dropped 3 bases and J dropped 2; count of bases not matched to a gene: 6. The CDR3 loop is CASSGTGGAAYEQYF. The CDR3 coding sequence is TGTGCCAGCAGCGGAACAGGGGGCGCCGCCTACGAGCAGTACTTC.

V gene TRBV5-5 combines with J gene TRBJ2-7, with D unclear. The V gene lost 4 bases and the J gene lost 6 bases, with 11 bases spanning the gap. The CDR3 totals 12 residues. Germline V gene lookup returns CDR1 SGHKS and CDR2 YYEKEE (reference sequence). CDR3 in amino acids: CASSAAPGEQYF. The CDR3 DNA reads as TGTGCCAGCAGCGCTGCCCCTGGCGAGCAGTACTTC.

J is TRBJ2-7 and V is TRBV4-3, with 11 bases fitting TRBD1. V lost 0 bases and J lost 8; bases outside the gene matches: 9. This CDR3 is built from 16 residues. The V gene's germline CDR1 is LGHNA and CDR2 YSLEER. CDR3 protein: CASSQDSRRTGGQQYF. For the CDR3, the DNA is TGCGCCAGCAGCCAAGATAGCCGAAGGACAGGGGGCCAGCAGTACTTC.

The chain recombines TRBV4-1 with TRBJ2-3; the D is unclear. The CDR3 consists of 14 residues. The germline V gene encodes CDR1 MGHRA and CDR2 YSYEKL. V shed 0 bases and J shed 1 base, with 5 bases lying between them. For the CDR3, the DNA is TGCGCCAGCAGCCAAGAACGTGGCACAGATACGCAGTATTTT. This translates into CASSQERGTDTQYF.

The chain joins TRBV4-3 to TRBJ1-1, with D unclear. Germline CDR1 LGHNA, CDR2 YSLEER. The CDR3 covers 13 residues. V was clipped by 3 bases and J by 5 bases, with 10 bases between them. CDR3 sequence reads: CASSQSVGTEAFF. CDR3 bases: TGCGCCAGCAGCCAGTCTGTTGGGACTGAAGCTTTCTTT.

The chain joins TRBV6-1 to TRBJ1-5, with a weak D call TRBD1 (5 bases). CDR1 is MNHNS and CDR2 is SASEGT in the germline V gene. This CDR3 has 16 residues. V gave up 4 bases and J gave up 2 bases, with 15 bases separating them. The CDR3 here is CASSARTPGGNQPQHF. DNA of the CDR3: TGTGCCAGCAGTGCGCGGACTCCGGGGGGCAATCAGCCCCAGCATTTT.

The rearrangement joins TRBV10-3 to TRBJ2-3, with 7 positions matching TRBD1. This CDR3 is built from 16 residues. J gave up 2 bases and V 6 bases, and 11 bases lay outside the gene matches. Germline CDR1 and CDR2: ENHRY and SYGVKD. The chain's CDR3 is CAIRVLGGWDTDTQYF. For the CDR3, the DNA is TGTGCCATCAGGGTTCTAGGGGGCTGGGACACAGATACGCAGTATTTT.

The chain links TRBV5-1 to TRBJ2-1, with unresolved D. There are 14 residues in the CDR3. Trimming took 9 bases from V and 5 from J, leaving 18 bases between them. Germline CDR1 reads SGHRS; CDR2 reads YFSETQ. The CDR3 loop reads CATSIIGTNNEQFF. Written as DNA, the CDR3 is TGCGCCACCTCCATTATAGGTACGAACAATGAGCAGTTCTTC.

V is TRBV11-2 and J is TRBJ1-1; no firm D call. The V end was cut by 2 bases, the J end by 5 bases, with 12 bases between. CDR3 length: 14 residues. Germline CDR1 and CDR2: SGHAT and FQNNGV. The CDR3 DNA reads as TGTGCCAGCAGCTTATATGTAAGGACGACTGAAGCTTTCTTT. Its translation: CASSLYVRTTEAFF.

The genes are TRBV27 and TRBJ1-2; D is undetermined. This CDR3 is 14 amino acids long. Germline CDR1 and CDR2: MNHEY and SMNVEV (reference sequence). V lost 5 bases to trimming and J lost 10 bases, with 20 bases between them. The CDR3 DNA is TGTGCCAGCAGTCCCGCGGGCCGCCTTTTGGCCTACACCTTC. This gives the protein CASSPAGRLLAYTF.

In its sample, this clone was seen a few times. The chain employs TRBV4-3 and TRBJ1-6, with 11 nucleotides matching TRBD1. V was pared by 1 base and J by 3 bases, with 2 bases of the junction left unmatched. The CDR3 runs 17 residues. Germline V gives CDR1 LGHNA, CDR2 YSLEER. In nucleotides, the CDR3 is TGCGCCAGCAGCCAAGCAGGGACAGGGGGCTATAATTCACCCCTCCACTTT. Translating it yields CASSQAGTGGYNSPLHF.

This clone came up once. V usage is TRBV2 and J usage is TRBJ2-1; 7 nucleotides match TRBD2. Trimming cost V 4 bases and J 4 bases; bases outside gene matches: 7. Per germline, CDR1 SNHLY and CDR2 FYNNEI. This CDR3 comprises 15 residues. In DNA, the CDR3 is TGTGCCAGCAGTGTTGGGTGGGAGGGTTACAATGAGCAGTTCTTC. Its translation is CASSVGWEGYNEQFF.

This chain links TRBV29-1 with TRBJ1-1; 7 bases agree with TRBD1. The J segment lost 11 bases and the V segment lost 1 base, leaving 13 bases of the junction unmatched. The CDR3 is made up of 14 amino acids. Germline V lookup: CDR1 SQVTM, CDR2 ANQGSEA. This CDR3 reads CSVEGGDSPQRAFF. The CDR3 DNA follows: TGCAGCGTTGAAGGGGGGGACAGTCCTCAAAGGGCTTTCTTT. The full variable domain, with the rest looked up from reference TRBV29-1 and TRBJ1-1, is SAVISQKPSRDICQRGTSLTIQCQVDSQVTMMFWYRQQPGQSLTLIATANQGSEATYESGFVIDKFPISRPNLTFSTLTVSNMSPEDSSIYLCSVEGGDSPQRAFFGQGTRLTVV.

This chain's CDR3 is CASSQDSSGRYGQETQYF. For the CDR3, the DNA is TGCGCCAGCAGCCAAGATTCTAGCGGGAGGTATGGCCAGGAGACCCAGTACTTC. V gene TRBV4-3 combines with J gene TRBJ2-5, with 11 nucleotides matching TRBD2. CDR1 and CDR2 (germline): LGHNA, YSLEER. The CDR3 is 18 amino acids. J was trimmed by 5 bases and V by 0 bases; bases with no gene match: 11.

The chain is built from TRBV29-1 and TRBJ1-2, with 7 bases that match TRBD1. Germline-derived CDR1 and CDR2 are SQVTM and ANQGSEA. The trim removed 0 bases at V and 1 base at J, leaving 2 bases unmatched. This CDR3 contains 14 residues. CDR3 sequence reads: CSVEDRDSNYGYTF. CDR3 coding DNA: TGCAGCGTTGAAGATCGGGACAGTAACTATGGCTACACCTTC.

The rearrangement joins TRBV14 to TRBJ2-3, with D perhaps matching TRBD2 (6 bases). The CDR3 runs to 15 residues. CDR1 and CDR2 from the germline V gene are SGHDN and FVKESK. Trimming stripped 5 bases from V and 5 bases from J, with 17 bases between. The CDR3 loop reads CASSKGRGMIDTQYF. The CDR3 nucleotides read TGTGCCAGCAGCAAAGGGCGGGGAATGATAGATACGCAGTATTTT. The full variable domain, completed using reference TRBV14 and TRBJ2-3, is EAGVTQFPSHSVIEKGQTVTLRCDPISGHDNLYWYRRVMGKEIKFLLHFVKESKQDESGMPNNRFLAERTGGTYSTLKVQPAELEDSGVYFCASSKGRGMIDTQYFGPGTRLTVL.

J is TRBJ1-3 and V is TRBV4-2, with D maybe TRBD1 (6 bases). The CDR3 runs 17 residues. From germline, CDR1 is LGHNA and CDR2 YNFKEQ. The V and J ends lost 3 bases and 4 bases respectively, with 19 bases between them. The DNA for the CDR3 is TGTGCCAGCAGCCAGGGGCCCACAGGGCCAGAAGGAAACACCATATATTTT. Its protein product is CASSQGPTGPEGNTIYF.

The rearrangement joins TRBV29-1 to TRBJ1-5; 10 bases are shared with TRBD1. The trim removed 4 bases at V and 5 bases at J, leaving 5 bases unmatched. CDR1 SQVTM and CDR2 ANQGSEA come from the germline V gene. CDR3 length equals 14 residues. The CDR3 loop reads CSVGGQGTHQPQHF. In DNA form, the CDR3 reads TGCAGCGTTGGGGGACAGGGGACCCATCAGCCCCAGCATTTT.

The V call is TRBV5-1, the J call TRBJ1-1; no firm D call. Germline CDR1 is SGHRS and CDR2 is YFSETQ. The CDR3 extends over 12 amino acids. Trimming shortened V by 0 bases and J by 8 bases, and 8 bases separated the two germline ends. CDR3 nucleotides: TGCGCCAGCAGCTTGGGCCCCCCAGAAGCTTTCTTT. Residues: CASSLGPPEAFF.